This TCR beta chain was captured by sequencing in a study of blood T cell repertoires in COVID-19. Across the whole study: Some COVID-19 samples were acute and others convalescent; all came from the United States, Italy and Spain. PBMCs, B-cell-depleted T cells, or T cells were the source of the cDNA or gDNA that made up the material.

One Seattle source followed patients from active infection through their disease course. In the authors' workflow: The assay estimated nucleated cells by amplifying reference gene primers. Here immunoSEQ multiplex PCR was the method, and the copy in TCRdb shows in-frame clones only, minus some. V and J calls and clone size are those listed in that table; D and trimming were worked out from the DNA. The sample consists of about 130,000 clones, around 75% of them appearing once. The CDR3 runs to 15 residues. Trimming pared 0 bases from V and 3 bases from J, leaving 9 bases between. Germline lookup yields CDR1 SGHRS and CDR2 YFSETQ.

The chain joins TRBV5-1 to TRBJ1-4; possible D gene TRBD1, 5 bases. The sequence derives from a woman aged 70 to 79 with COVID-19, enrolled during active disease. Specimen: peripheral blood. CDR3 nucleotide sequence: TGCGCCAGCAGCTTGGCCGCGGGGCCTAATGAAAAACTGTTTTTT. This gives the protein CASSLAAGPNEKLFF. Looking up the rest from reference TRBV5-1 and TRBJ1-4 gives the full variable domain: KAGVTQTPRYLIKTRGQQVTLSCSPISGHRSVSWYQQTPGQGLQFLFEYFSETQRNKGNFPGRFSGRQFSNSRSEMNVSTLELGDSALYLCASSLAAGPNEKLFFGSGTQLSVL.